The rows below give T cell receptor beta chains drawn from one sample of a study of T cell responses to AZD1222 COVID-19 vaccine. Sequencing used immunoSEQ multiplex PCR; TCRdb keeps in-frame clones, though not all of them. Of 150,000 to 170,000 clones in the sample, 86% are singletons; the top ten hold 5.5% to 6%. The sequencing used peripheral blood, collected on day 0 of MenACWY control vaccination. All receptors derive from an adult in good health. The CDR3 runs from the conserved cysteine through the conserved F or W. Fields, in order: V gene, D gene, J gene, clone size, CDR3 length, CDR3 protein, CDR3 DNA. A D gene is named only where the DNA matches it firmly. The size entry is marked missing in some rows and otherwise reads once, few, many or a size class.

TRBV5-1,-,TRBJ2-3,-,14,CASSSVWGLDTQYF,TGCGCCAGCAGCTCCGTGTGGGGGTTAGATACGCAGTATTTT
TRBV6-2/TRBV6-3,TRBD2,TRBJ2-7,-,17,CASSYSSLAGVGYEQYF,TGTGCCAGCAGTTACTCGTCACTAGCGGGAGTGGGCTACGAGCAGTACTTC
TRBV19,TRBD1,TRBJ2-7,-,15,CASSIMLQGALEQYF,TGTGCCAGTAGTATAATGTTACAGGGGGCACTCGAGCAGTACTTC
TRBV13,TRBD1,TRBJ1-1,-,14,CASSLDRGRTEAFF,TGTGCCAGCAGCTTAGACAGGGGACGCACTGAAGCTTTCTTT
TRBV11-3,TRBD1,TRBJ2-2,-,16,CASSLGPDREPGELFF,TGTGCCAGCAGCTTAGGTCCGGACAGGGAACCCGGGGAGCTGTTTTTT
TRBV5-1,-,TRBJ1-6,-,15,CASSLLGQNNSPLHF,TGCGCCAGCAGCTTGCTGGGGCAGAATAATTCACCCCTCCACTTT
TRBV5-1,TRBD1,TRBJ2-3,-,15,CASSLQGQGTDTQYF,TGCGCCAGCAGCCTACAAGGACAGGGCACAGATACGCAGTATTTT
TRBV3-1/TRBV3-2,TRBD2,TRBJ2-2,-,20,CASSQIRTSGPPLNTGELFF,TGTGCCAGCAGCCAAATTCGGACTAGCGGGCCCCCCCTGAACACCGGGGAGCTGTTTTTT
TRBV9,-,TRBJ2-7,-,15,CASSVRDRSSYEQYF,TGTGCCAGCAGCGTAAGGGACCGGAGCTCCTACGAGCAGTACTTC
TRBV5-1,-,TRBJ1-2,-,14,CASSLEGMSYGYTF,TGCGCCAGCAGCTTAGAGGGGATGAGCTATGGCTACACCTTC
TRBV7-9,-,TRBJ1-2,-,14,CASSSGDLNYGYTF,TGTGCCAGCAGCTCGGGGGACTTAAACTATGGCTACACCTTC
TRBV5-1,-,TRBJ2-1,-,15,CASSMDGSSYNEQFF,TGCGCCAGCAGCATGGACGGGAGCTCCTACAATGAGCAGTTCTTC
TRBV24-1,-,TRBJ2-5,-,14,CATKGRGLAETQYF,TGTGCCACCAAGGGGAGAGGACTTGCAGAGACCCAGTACTTC
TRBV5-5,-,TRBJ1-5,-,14,CASSLSGANQPQHF,TGTGCCAGCAGCTTGTCGGGGGCGAACCAGCCCCAGCATTTT
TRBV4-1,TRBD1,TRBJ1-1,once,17,CASSQIGQGMWNTEAFF,TGCGCCAGCAGCCAAATTGGACAGGGGATGTGGAACACTGAAGCTTTCTTT
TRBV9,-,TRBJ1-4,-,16,CASSSRTETTNEKLFF,TGTGCCAGCAGCTCCAGGACGGAAACAACTAATGAAAAACTGTTTTTT
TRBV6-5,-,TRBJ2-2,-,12,CASSKTTGELFF,TGTGCCAGCAGTAAGACCACCGGGGAGCTGTTTTTT
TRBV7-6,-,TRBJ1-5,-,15,CASSLNGYSNQPQHF,TGTGCCAGCAGCTTGAACGGATATAGCAATCAGCCCCAGCATTTT
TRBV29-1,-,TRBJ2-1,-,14,CSGNVRGAYNEQFF,TGCAGCGGGAATGTCAGGGGGGCCTACAATGAGCAGTTCTTC
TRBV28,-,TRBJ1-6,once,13,CASSLLAESPLHF,TGTGCCAGCAGTTTGCTTGCGGAATCACCCCTCCACTTT
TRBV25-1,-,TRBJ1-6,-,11,CASSPGLSLHF,TGTGCCAGCAGTCCGGGTTTGAGCCTCCACTTT
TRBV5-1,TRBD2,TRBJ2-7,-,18,CASSLEPSGRAYRPEQYF,TGCGCCAGCAGCTTGGAGCCTAGCGGGAGGGCATATAGGCCCGAGCAGTACTTC
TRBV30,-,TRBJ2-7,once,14,CAWSTNSGPVEQYF,TGTGCCTGGAGTACAAATTCAGGTCCCGTCGAGCAGTACTTC
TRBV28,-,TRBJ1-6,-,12,CASQGNNSPLHF,TGTGCCAGCCAGGGGAATAATTCACCCCTCCACTTT
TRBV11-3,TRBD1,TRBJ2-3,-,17,CASSPGTGATSTDTQYF,TGTGCCAGCAGCCCCGGGACAGGGGCTACTAGCACAGATACGCAGTATTTT
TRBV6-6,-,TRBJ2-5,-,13,CASSYSSGETQYF,TGTGCCAGCAGTTACTCTAGCGGAGAGACCCAGTACTTC
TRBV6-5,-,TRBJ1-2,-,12,CASNRAGWGYTF,TGTGCCAGCAATCGGGCCGGATGGGGCTACACCTTC
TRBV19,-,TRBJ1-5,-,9,CATGTPKHF,TGTGCCACCGGGACCCCCAAGCATTTT
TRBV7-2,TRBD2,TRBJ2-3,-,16,CASSLAGLANGDTQYF,TGTGCCAGCAGCTTAGCGGGACTAGCGAACGGGGATACGCAGTATTTT
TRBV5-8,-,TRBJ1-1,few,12,CASRGRVRQAFF,TGTGCCAGCCGTGGGCGAGTCCGGCAAGCTTTCTTT
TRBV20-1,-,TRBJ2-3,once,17,CSASLRKGVPSTDTQYF,TGCAGTGCTAGTCTCCGAAAGGGGGTCCCTAGCACAGATACGCAGTATTTT
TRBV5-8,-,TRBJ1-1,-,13,CASSLQRDTEAFF,TGTGCCAGCAGCTTGCAGAGGGACACTGAAGCTTTCTTT
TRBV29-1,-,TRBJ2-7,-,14,CSVDVTGVGYEQYF,TGCAGCGTTGATGTGACGGGGGTCGGCTACGAGCAGTACTTC
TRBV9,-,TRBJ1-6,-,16,CASSVGQSSYNSPLHF,TGTGCCAGCAGCGTAGGACAGAGCTCCTATAATTCACCCCTCCACTTT
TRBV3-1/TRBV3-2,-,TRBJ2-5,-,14,CASSQESSEETQYF,TGTGCCAGCAGCCAAGAGTCCAGCGAGGAAACCCAGTACTTC
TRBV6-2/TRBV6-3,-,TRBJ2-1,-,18,CASSYLVFNRVGYNEQFF,TGTGCCAGCAGTTACCTGGTGTTTAACAGGGTGGGTTACAATGAGCAGTTCTTC
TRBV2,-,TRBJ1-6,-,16,CASSSEQGPRHSPLHF,TGTGCCAGCAGTTCCGAACAGGGACCTAGACATTCACCCCTCCACTTT
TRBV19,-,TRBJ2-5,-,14,CASSVRRNQETQYF,TGTGCCAGTTCGGTGAGGAGGAACCAAGAGACCCAGTACTTC
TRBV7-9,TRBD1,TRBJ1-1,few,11,CASSYDRVAFF,TGTGCCAGCAGCTACGACAGGGTTGCTTTCTTT
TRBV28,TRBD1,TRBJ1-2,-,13,CASRGTGSYGYTF,TGTGCCAGCAGGGGGACAGGGTCCTATGGCTACACCTTC
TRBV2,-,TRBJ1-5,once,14,CASRDYRVDQPQHF,TGTGCCAGCAGGGATTACAGGGTCGATCAGCCCCAGCATTTT
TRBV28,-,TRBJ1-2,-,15,CASGSGQTSNYGYTF,TGTGCCAGCGGCTCAGGCCAGACCTCTAACTATGGCTACACCTTC
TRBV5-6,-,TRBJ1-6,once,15,CASSLVQKYNSPLHF,TGTGCCAGCAGCTTGGTCCAGAAGTATAATTCACCCCTCCACTTT
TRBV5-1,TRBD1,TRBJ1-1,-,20,CASSLGFSSGQGLSDTEAFF,TGCGCCAGCAGCTTGGGTTTCTCATCGGGACAGGGCTTATCCGACACTGAAGCTTTCTTT
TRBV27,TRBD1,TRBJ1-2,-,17,CASSHGTGRGMRHGYTF,TGTGCCAGCAGTCATGGGACAGGGAGGGGAATGCGGCATGGCTACACCTTC
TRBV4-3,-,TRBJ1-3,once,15,CASSQANRAGNTIYF,TGCGCCAGCAGCCAAGCAAACAGGGCTGGAAACACCATATATTTT
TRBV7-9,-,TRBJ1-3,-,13,CASSLGEGNTIYF,TGTGCCAGCAGCTTGGGAGAGGGAAACACCATATATTTT
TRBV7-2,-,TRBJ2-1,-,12,CASRDGYNEQFF,TGTGCCAGCAGGGACGGTTACAATGAGCAGTTCTTC
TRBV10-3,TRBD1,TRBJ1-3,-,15,CAISGLDRAGNTIYF,TGTGCCATCAGTGGTCTCGACAGGGCTGGAAACACCATATATTTT
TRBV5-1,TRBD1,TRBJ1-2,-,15,CASSLGIDRVYGYTF,TGCGCCAGCAGCTTGGGGATTGACAGGGTCTATGGCTACACCTTC
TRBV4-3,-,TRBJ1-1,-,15,CASSQSSVGFSEAFF,TGCGCCAGCAGCCAATCATCTGTAGGATTTTCGGAAGCTTTCTTT
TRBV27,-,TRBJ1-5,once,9,CASGQPQHF,TGTGCCAGCGGTCAGCCCCAGCATTTT
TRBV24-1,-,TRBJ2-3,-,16,CATSDRRTGGTDTQYF,TGTGCCACCAGTGATCGCCGGACCGGGGGCACAGATACGCAGTATTTT
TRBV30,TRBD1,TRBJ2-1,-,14,CAWSGTGGGNEQFF,TGTGCCTGGAGCGGGACAGGGGGAGGCAATGAGCAGTTCTTC
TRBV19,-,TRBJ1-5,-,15,CASSMADGSNQPQHF,TGTGCCAGTAGTATGGCGGACGGAAGCAATCAGCCCCAGCATTTT
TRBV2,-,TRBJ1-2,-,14,CASSQQGGGYGYTF,TGTGCCAGCAGTCAACAGGGAGGGGGCTATGGCTACACCTTC
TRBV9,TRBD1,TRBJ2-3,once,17,CASSAGQANFGTDTQYF,TGTGCCAGCAGCGCGGGACAGGCTAATTTCGGCACAGATACGCAGTATTTT
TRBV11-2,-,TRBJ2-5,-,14,CASSLVRQRGTQYF,TGTGCCAGCAGCTTAGTAAGGCAGAGGGGGACCCAGTACTTC
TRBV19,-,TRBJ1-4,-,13,CASTAPSSEKLFF,TGTGCCAGTACCGCCCCCTCGAGCGAAAAACTGTTTTTT